The 13 T cell receptor beta chains below were found in one sample sequenced in a study of blood T cell repertoires in COVID-19. Generated by immunoSEQ multiplex PCR, the TCRdb table keeps only in-frame clones and is missing some. The data contain a few hundred thousand clones, 65% to 90% of them singletons. What was sequenced was PBMCs or T cells enriched from blood (not recorded which). These receptors all come from a woman between 40 and 55 years old with acute COVID-19.

The chain recombines TRBV28 with TRBJ2-7; 12 positions agree with TRBD2. CDR1 MDHEN and CDR2 SYDVKM come from the germline V gene. J gave up 2 bases and V 2 bases, and 1 base lay outside the gene matches. There are 15 residues in the CDR3. CDR3 loop: CASSLRTSGTYEQYF. In DNA form, the CDR3 reads TGTGCCAGCAGTTTACGGACTAGCGGGACCTACGAGCAGTACTTC.

This clone has only one observation. The chain is built from TRBV7-3 and TRBJ2-1; TRBD2 is a possible D gene (6 bases). Germline CDR1 and CDR2: SGHTA and FQGTGA. V was pared by 3 bases and J by 6 bases, with 18 bases between. The length of the CDR3 is 16 residues. The CDR3 region is CASSLSISGGLNEQFF. CDR3 DNA: TGTGCCAGCAGCTTGTCCATTAGCGGAGGACTCAATGAGCAGTTCTTC.

The sample holds one count of this clone. One end of the junction does not line up with germline, which may come from a read error. This rearrangement joins TRBV19 to TRBJ2-1, with TRBD2 matching over 13 bases. The CDR3 runs 12 residues. CDR1 LNHDA and CDR2 SQIVND come from the germline V gene (reference sequence). CDR3 nucleotides: TGTGCCAGTAGTATGGGGACTAGCGGGAAGGTCTTC. This codes for CASSMGTSGKVF.

The chain combines TRBV19 with TRBJ2-6; D is perhaps TRBD1 (5 bases). Germline values: CDR1 LNHDA, CDR2 SQIVND (reference sequence). V lost 5 bases, J lost 0 bases, and 14 bases lay in between. The CDR3 loop spans 17 amino acids. The chain's CDR3 is CASSQTDTSSGANVLTF. The CDR3 DNA sequence: TGTGCCAGTAGTCAGACAGACACATCCTCTGGGGCCAACGTCCTGACTTTC.

The chain recombines TRBV12-2 with TRBJ1-1; no check of the table's D call, TRBD1, against the DNA was made. TRBV12-2 is a pseudogene segment. This CDR3 contains 18 residues. The CDR3 DNA reads as TGTGCAAGTCGCTTAGTTCGAGGGACAGGAAGGGAGAACACTGAAGCTTTCTTT. The encoded protein is CASRLVRGTGRENTEAFF.

A few counts support this clone. This chain links TRBV5-6 with TRBJ1-5, with D possibly matching TRBD1 (6 bases). The V end was cut by 7 bases, the J end by 1 base, with 12 bases between. The CDR3 is 14 amino acids. Per germline, CDR1 SGHDT and CDR2 YYEEEE. CDR3 sequence: CASQDRLSNQPQHF. The CDR3 DNA follows: TGTGCCAGCCAAGACAGGTTGAGCAATCAGCCCCAGCATTTT.

This CDR3 is CASSPLVEGNEQFF. CDR3 DNA sequence: TGTGCCAGCAGCCCCCTTGTAGAGGGCAATGAGCAGTTCTTC. The chain couples TRBV5-8 to TRBJ2-1, with D maybe TRBD2 (5 bases). V dropped 4 bases and J dropped 6 bases, with 14 bases sitting between them. This CDR3 has 14 residues. Germline CDR1 SGHTS, CDR2 YDEGEE.

The CDR3 spells CASGGLGGVGNEQFF. CDR3 nucleotide sequence: TGTGCCAGCGGGGGGTTGGGGGGAGTGGGCAATGAGCAGTTCTTC. V is TRBV27 and J is TRBJ2-1, with a possible D match to TRBD2 (6 bases). V was clipped by 8 bases and J by 6 bases, with 20 bases between them. The V gene's germline CDR1 is MNHEY and CDR2 SMNVEV (reference sequence). The CDR3 is made up of 15 amino acids.

This clone was seen a single time. V and J are TRBV7-2 and TRBJ1-3; D uncertain. Deletions cut 1 base from V and 0 bases from J, with 4 bases between. Germline CDR1 reads SGHTA; CDR2 reads FQGNSA. The CDR3 sequence is 14 residues long. CDR3 DNA: TGTGCCAGCAGCTTAGGCGCCTCTGGAAACACCATATATTTT. Its translation is CASSLGASGNTIYF.

The rearrangement joins TRBV7-9 to TRBJ1-2, with D unclear. The germline CDR1 and CDR2 sequences are SEHNR and FQNEAQ (reference sequence). V lost 1 base, J lost 4 bases, and 13 bases lay in between. The CDR3 runs 15 residues. CDR3: CASSLGEGLTYGYTF. The CDR3, as DNA: TGTGCCAGCAGCTTAGGGGAGGGATTGACCTATGGCTACACCTTC.

V is TRBV28 and J is TRBJ2-7; D possibly corresponds to TRBD1 (6 bases). V was shortened by 10 bases and J by 3 bases, with 7 bases between the two germline ends. Germline V gene data show CDR1 as MDHEN and CDR2 as SYDVKM. The CDR3 loop spans 10 amino acids. In DNA form, the CDR3 reads TGTGCCACACAGGGCTACGAGCAGTACTTC. Translated: CATQGYEQYF.

This chain joins TRBV7-3 and TRBJ2-1, with D possibly TRBD2 on 5 matching bases. The CDR3 totals 16 residues. Germline CDR1 SGHTA, CDR2 FQGTGA. Trimming took 1 base from V and 4 from J, leaving 14 bases between them. Written as DNA, the CDR3 is TGTGCCAGCAGCTTAAGAGCGGACCGGCTGTACAATGAGCAGTTCTTC. Its protein product is CASSLRADRLYNEQFF.

Comment on this clone: The junction departs from the called germline gene at one end, perhaps through a read error. This sequence joins TRBV11-2 and TRBJ1-5; D not certain. The V gene's germline CDR1 is SGHAT and CDR2 FQNNGV. The CDR3 loop spans 13 amino acids. CDR3 nucleotides: TGTGCCAGCAGCCATGGGAGGAATCGGCCCCAGCATTTT. Protein product: CASSHGRNRPQHF.